This entry lists 24 T cell receptor beta chains sequenced from one sample in a study of CD8 T cells in Susac syndrome. Random hexamers were used to reverse transcribe the RNA input (about 0.5 to 1 ug). In TCRdb, the immunoSEQ multiplex PCR reads were re-called with MiXCR into one record per CDR3 protein. Here the sample spans about 120,000 distinct CDR3 sequences, just over 95% being singletons. Material: CD4+ T cells from PBMCs. The receptors derive from a human donor with Susac syndrome.

This rearrangement joins TRBV5-6 to TRBJ2-5; no clear D. Trimming stripped 7 bases from V and 5 bases from J, with 15 bases between. CDR3 length: 13 amino acids. In germline, CDR1 is SGHDT, CDR2 YYEEEE. DNA of the CDR3: TGTGCCAGCTCCCCCTTTTTCCGGGAGACCCAGTACTTC. This codes for CASSPFFRETQYF.

The rearrangement joins TRBV15 to TRBJ2-5; 9 nucleotides line up with TRBD2. CDR1 is LNHNV and CDR2 is YYDKDF in the germline V gene (reference sequence). CDR3 size: 14 residues. The junction had 4 bases not matched to a gene; V was cut back by 5 bases and J by 3 bases. Written as DNA, the CDR3 is TGTGCCACCAGCCCGGGACTAGCTAAAGAGACCCAGTACTTC. This gives the protein CATSPGLAKETQYF. Together with reference TRBV15 and TRBJ2-5, the CDR3 gives the full variable domain: DAMVIQNPRYQVTQFGKPVTLSCSQTLNHNVMYWYQQKSSQAPKLLFHYYDKDFNNEADTPDNFQSRRPNTSFCFLDIRSPGLGDTAMYLCATSPGLAKETQYFGPGTRLLVL.

This clonotype has just one count. The chain combines TRBV7-9 with TRBJ2-5; 15 bases are a match to TRBD2. J lost 3 bases, V lost 5 bases, and 4 bases had no gene match. Germline CDR1 is SEHNR and CDR2 is FQNEAQ (reference sequence). This CDR3 is built from 16 residues. The CDR3 region has the DNA TGTGCCAGCAGCCCAAGGACTAGCGGGAGGGAAGAGACCCAGTACTTC. Translating gives CASSPRTSGREETQYF.

The V gene is TRBV4-2, the J gene TRBJ2-1; TRBD1 agrees at 7 bases. The CDR3 contains 14 residues. CDR1 and CDR2 (germline): LGHNA, YNFKEQ. Germline trimming cut 1 base from V and 15 bases from J; bases unmatched to any gene: 12. Here the CDR3 reads CASSQAGPGTAVFF. The CDR3 DNA reads as TGTGCCAGCAGCCAAGCCGGGCCGGGGACAGCGGTGTTCTTC.

The V and J genes are TRBV12-3 or TRBV12-4 and TRBJ2-5; the D is unclear. Trimming left V 6 bases short and J 2 bases short, with 10 bases between. The length of the CDR3 is 13 residues. The DNA for the CDR3 is TGTGCCAGCAGCTCCGACAAGCAAGAGACCCAGTACTTC. Its translation: CASSSDKQETQYF.

The rearrangement links TRBV3-1 to TRBJ1-2; D not certain. The V end lost 1 base, the J end lost 4 bases, and 16 bases lay between the germline ends. Germline V CDR1 and CDR2: LGHDT, YNNKEL (reference sequence). The CDR3 sequence is 16 residues long. In DNA form, the CDR3 reads TGTGCCAGCAGCCAAGGGAAGTGGACCGTTGGCTATGGCTACACCTTC. It yields the protein CASSQGKWTVGYGYTF.

This clonotype showed up just once. The CDR3 DNA follows: TGCAGTGCTTCACTAGCGGGAGGCCCTAAAAACATTCAGTACTTC. Translation: CSASLAGGPKNIQYF. The J gene is TRBJ2-4, the V gene TRBV20-1, with 12 bases matching TRBD2. Per germline, CDR1 DFQATT and CDR2 SNEGSKA (reference sequence). There are 15 residues in the CDR3. Trimming removed 5 bases from V and 4 bases from J; junction bases left unmatched: 6.

This chain joins TRBV15 and TRBJ2-1, with 11 bases fitting TRBD2. Germline-derived CDR1 and CDR2 are LNHNV and YYDKDF (reference sequence). The length of the CDR3 is 16 residues. Germline trimming cut 0 bases from V and 4 bases from J; bases unmatched to any gene: 2. CDR3 nucleotides: TGTGCCACCAGCAGAGATGGACTAGCGGGTTACAATGAGCAGTTCTTC. Amino acids: CATSRDGLAGYNEQFF.

The chain is built from TRBV18 and TRBJ1-1; 7 bases map to TRBD1. The CDR3 consists of 16 residues. V shed 3 bases and J 0 bases; nucleotides not matched to a gene: 7. In germline, CDR1 is KGHSH, CDR2 LQKENI. This chain's CDR3 is CASSPLQGTVNTEAFF. CDR3 sequence (DNA): TGTGCCAGCTCACCTCTACAGGGGACGGTGAACACTGAAGCTTTCTTT.

The chain links TRBV9 to TRBJ2-1, with no clear D. Germline V gives CDR1 SGDLS, CDR2 YYNGEE. The CDR3 contains 17 residues. V was shortened by 0 bases and J by 1 base, with 14 bases between the two germline ends. CDR3 protein: CASSVEAVGRSYNEQFF. In nucleotides, the CDR3 is TGTGCCAGCAGCGTAGAGGCCGTAGGGCGATCCTACAATGAGCAGTTCTTC.

DNA of the CDR3: TGTGCCAGCAGCTTCTTCTCGGGAGGTCATTACAATGAGCAGTTCTTC. Translating it yields CASSFFSGGHYNEQFF. V is TRBV7-9 and J is TRBJ2-1; 7 bases line up with TRBD2. This CDR3 spans 16 amino acids. J was trimmed by 4 bases and V by 3 bases; bases with no gene match: 9. Germline V lookup: CDR1 SEHNR, CDR2 FQNEAQ (reference sequence).

This sequence joins TRBV5-1 and TRBJ2-7; D unclear. V lost 4 bases and J 4 bases, leaving 6 bases between the germline ends. Germline V lookup: CDR1 SGHRS, CDR2 YFSETQ. The CDR3 contains 11 residues. The CDR3: CASSPEYEQYF. CDR3 bases: TGCGCCAGCAGCCCAGAATACGAGCAGTACTTC.

This chain uses TRBV28 with TRBJ1-2; 7 bases map to TRBD1. Germline loops: CDR1 MDHEN, CDR2 SYDVKM. Trimming at V came to 3 bases and at J to 2 bases, leaving 9 bases not matched to a gene. The CDR3 contains 16 residues. CDR3 sequence reads: CASSFFGTELNYGYTF. The CDR3 DNA reads as TGTGCCAGCAGTTTCTTCGGGACAGAGCTAAACTATGGCTACACCTTC.

The CDR3 is CSVDPGLAVYNEQFF. The CDR3 DNA sequence: TGCAGCGTCGATCCGGGACTAGCGGTATACAATGAGCAGTTCTTC. The chain carries TRBV29-1 and TRBJ2-1; 11 bases map to TRBD2. This CDR3 region has 15 residues. Germline V gene data show CDR1 as SQVTM and CDR2 as ANQGSEA. V shed 6 bases, J shed 4 bases, and the junction held 8 bases outside the gene matches.

V is TRBV20-1 and J is TRBJ2-3, with a tentative D call TRBD1 (5 bases). Trimming left V 6 bases short and J 1 base short, with 14 bases between. The germline V gene encodes CDR1 DFQATT and CDR2 SNEGSKA (reference sequence). CDR3 length: 14 amino acids. This chain's CDR3 is CSARRGGGTDTQYF. The CDR3 nucleotides read TGCAGTGCCCGAAGGGGCGGCGGCACAGATACGCAGTATTTT.

This clonotype was seen only once. V and J are TRBV20-1 and TRBJ2-3; 9 bases are a match to TRBD2. Germline V gene data show CDR1 as DFQATT and CDR2 as SNEGSKA (reference sequence). After removal of 3 bases from V and 4 bases from J, the junction contained 8 bases not matched to a gene. There are 15 residues in the CDR3. The CDR3 sequence is CSASLPSGNADTQYF. The CDR3 region has the DNA TGCAGTGCTAGTTTGCCTAGCGGGAACGCAGATACGCAGTATTTT.

This chain links TRBV6-1 with TRBJ2-1, with D perhaps being TRBD1 or TRBD2 (7 bases each). Trimming left V 6 bases short and J 6 bases short, with 21 bases between. Germline-derived CDR1 and CDR2 are MNHNS and SASEGT. The CDR3 is 16 amino acids. The DNA of the CDR3 is TGTGCCAGCAGCTTCCGTCAGGGGGGGAATAGCAATGAGCAGTTCTTC. Its protein product is CASSFRQGGNSNEQFF.

The chain carries TRBV20-1 and TRBJ1-5; the D gene is possibly TRBD1 (5 bases). The length of the CDR3 is 12 residues. The germline V gene has CDR1 DFQATT and CDR2 SNEGSKA (reference sequence). Trimming left V 1 base short and J 8 bases short, with 9 bases between. The CDR3 here is CSARAGQEPQHF. DNA of the CDR3: TGCAGTGCTAGAGCGGGGCAGGAGCCCCAGCATTTT.

The chain combines TRBV11-2 with TRBJ2-7; D is possibly TRBD1 (6 bases). V lost 4 bases to trimming and J lost 0 bases, with 10 bases between them. The CDR3 sequence is 14 residues long. Germline V gene lookup returns CDR1 SGHAT and CDR2 FQNNGV. The CDR3 DNA is TGTGCCAGCAGCTCCGGGACATTCTCCTACGAGCAGTACTTC. It is translated as CASSSGTFSYEQYF.

The chain employs TRBV6-1 and TRBJ1-2, with D perhaps matching TRBD1 (5 bases). This CDR3 comprises 15 residues. The germline CDR1 and CDR2 sequences are MNHNS and SASEGT. V lost 2 bases to trimming and J lost 8 bases, with 18 bases between them. As DNA, the CDR3 is TGTGCCAGCAGTGAAATCGGGACCCCCATTTCGGGCTACACCTTC. Amino acid sequence: CASSEIGTPISGYTF.

The chain recombines TRBV6-5 with TRBJ2-7, with 7 nucleotides matching TRBD2. The CDR3 consists of 15 residues. Germline V gives CDR1 MNHEY, CDR2 SVGAGI. The V gene end was trimmed by 7 bases and the J gene end by 4 bases; junction bases not matched to a gene: 13. CDR3 amino acids: CASTKDVQGGYEQYF. CDR3 DNA sequence: TGTGCCAGCACCAAAGACGTGCAGGGAGGGTACGAGCAGTACTTC.

J is TRBJ2-7 and V is TRBV7-2; D is perhaps TRBD1 (5 bases). Germline CDR1 reads SGHTA; CDR2 reads FQGNSA. Trimming took off 6 bases at V and 3 bases at J, with 12 bases between the two ends. This CDR3 has 13 amino acids. The CDR3 DNA sequence: TGTGCCAGCAGTAATCGTCAGGGCTACGAGCAGTACTTC. Translating gives CASSNRQGYEQYF.

This clonotype is a singleton in its sample. The rearrangement links TRBV20-1 to TRBJ1-1; no firm D call. The CDR3 covers 15 residues. Trimming left V 0 bases short and J 2 bases short, with 13 bases between. Germline-derived CDR1 and CDR2 are DFQATT and SNEGSKA (reference sequence). The CDR3 bases are TGCAGTGCTAGAGATGGGCAGCTGATAAACACTGAAGCTTTCTTT. The encoded protein is CSARDGQLINTEAFF.

This chain connects TRBV29-1 to TRBJ2-2, with a tentative D call TRBD1 (6 bases). V was trimmed by 5 bases and J by 8 bases, leaving 18 bases between them. Germline V gene lookup returns CDR1 SQVTM and CDR2 ANQGSEA. This CDR3 has 14 residues. DNA of the CDR3: TGCAGCGTTCAAGTGTCAGGGGTTGCGGGGGAGCTGTTTTTT. It encodes CSVQVSGVAGELFF.